This T cell receptor (beta chain) was captured by sequencing in a study of blood T cells in healthy people across ages. This CDR3 is built from 16 residues. A second PCR of 7 to 11 cycles used a sample-barcoded 5' primer and a J-beta primer mix. With 12 random nucleotides, a template-switch adaptor tagged each individual cDNA molecule. TCRdb recomputed calls from the 5' RACE reads with MiXCR, one row per CDR3 protein. The table has 550,000 to 800,000 distinct CDR3 sequences, approximately 21% seen once. V gene TRBV21-1 combines with J gene TRBJ2-1; the table's D gene call, TRBD2, was not cross checked with the DNA. TRBV21-1 is flagged as a pseudogene. What was sequenced was blood. The source of this sequence is a man in his 70s in good health. CDR3: CASSTQREWILNEQFF. As DNA, the CDR3 is TGTGCCAGCAGCACCCAGCGGGAGTGGATTTTGAATGAGCAGTTCTTC.